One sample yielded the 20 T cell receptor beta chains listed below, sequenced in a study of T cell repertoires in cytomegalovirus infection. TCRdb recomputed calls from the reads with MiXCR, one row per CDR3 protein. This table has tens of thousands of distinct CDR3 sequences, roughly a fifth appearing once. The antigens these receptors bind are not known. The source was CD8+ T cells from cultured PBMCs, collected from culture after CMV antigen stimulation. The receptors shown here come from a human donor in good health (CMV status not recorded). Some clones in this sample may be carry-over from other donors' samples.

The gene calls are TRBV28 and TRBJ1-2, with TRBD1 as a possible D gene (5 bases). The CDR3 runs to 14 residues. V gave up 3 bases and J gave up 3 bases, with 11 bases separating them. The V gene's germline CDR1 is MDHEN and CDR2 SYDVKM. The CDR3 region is CASSFRRVDYGYTF. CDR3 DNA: TGTGCCAGCAGTTTTCGCAGGGTAGACTATGGCTACACCTTC.

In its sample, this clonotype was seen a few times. CDR3 DNA sequence: TGTGCCATCAGTGAGGGACAGGGGGCAGGAACTGAAGCTTTCTTT. Protein: CAISEGQGAGTEAFF. The J gene is TRBJ1-1, the V gene TRBV10-3; 11 bases match TRBD1. The germline V gene encodes CDR1 ENHRY and CDR2 SYGVKD. This CDR3 comprises 15 residues. Trimming took 2 bases from V and 5 from J; bases not matched to a gene: 4.

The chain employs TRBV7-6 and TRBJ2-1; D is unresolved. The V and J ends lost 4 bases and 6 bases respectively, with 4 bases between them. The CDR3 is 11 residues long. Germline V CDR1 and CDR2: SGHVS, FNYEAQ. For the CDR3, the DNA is TGTGCCAGCAGCTGGAGCAATGAGCAGTTCTTC. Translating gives CASSWSNEQFF. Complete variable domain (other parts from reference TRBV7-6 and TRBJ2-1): GAGVSQSPRYKVTKRGQDVALRCDPISGHVSLYWYRQALGQGPEFLTYFNYEAQQDKSGLPNDRFSAERPEGSISTLTIQRTEQRDSAMYRCASSWSNEQFFGPGTRLTVL.

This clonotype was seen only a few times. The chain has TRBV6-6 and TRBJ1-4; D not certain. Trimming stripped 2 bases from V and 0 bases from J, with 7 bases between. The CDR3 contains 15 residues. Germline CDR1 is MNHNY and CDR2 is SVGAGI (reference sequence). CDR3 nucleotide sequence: TGTGCCAGCAGTTACGGCAGAGCAACTAATGAAAAACTGTTTTTT. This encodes CASSYGRATNEKLFF.

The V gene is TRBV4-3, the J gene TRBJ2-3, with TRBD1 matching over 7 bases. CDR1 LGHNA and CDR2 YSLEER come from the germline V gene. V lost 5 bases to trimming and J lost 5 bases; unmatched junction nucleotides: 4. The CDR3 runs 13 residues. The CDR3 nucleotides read TGCGCCAGCAGCGAGACAGGGAAAGATACGCAGTATTTT. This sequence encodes CASSETGKDTQYF.

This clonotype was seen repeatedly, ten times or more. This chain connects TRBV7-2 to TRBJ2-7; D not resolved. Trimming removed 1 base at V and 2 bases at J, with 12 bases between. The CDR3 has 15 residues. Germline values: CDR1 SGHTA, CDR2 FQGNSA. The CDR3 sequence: CASSLGSSPPYEQYF. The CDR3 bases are TGTGCCAGCAGCTTAGGATCCTCTCCGCCCTACGAGCAGTACTTC.

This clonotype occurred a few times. CDR3 in amino acids: CASSSSDRKNYGYTF. CDR3 coding DNA: TGTGCCAGCAGCTCTTCGGACAGAAAAAACTATGGCTACACCTTC. The V and J genes are TRBV7-6 and TRBJ1-2; D possibly corresponds to TRBD1 (6 bases). Trimming removed 4 bases at V and 2 bases at J, with 14 bases between. The CDR3 length is 15 residues. Looked up from germline, CDR1 is SGHVS and CDR2 is FNYEAQ.

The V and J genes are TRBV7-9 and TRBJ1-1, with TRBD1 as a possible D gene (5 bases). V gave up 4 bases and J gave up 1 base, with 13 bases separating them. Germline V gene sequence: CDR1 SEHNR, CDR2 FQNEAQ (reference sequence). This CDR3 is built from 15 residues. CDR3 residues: CASSSTRGGNTEAFF. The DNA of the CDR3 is TGTGCCAGCAGCTCCACCCGGGGGGGGAACACTGAAGCTTTCTTT.

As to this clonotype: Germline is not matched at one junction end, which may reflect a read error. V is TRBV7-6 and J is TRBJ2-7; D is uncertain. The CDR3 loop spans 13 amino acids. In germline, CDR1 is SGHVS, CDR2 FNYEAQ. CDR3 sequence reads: CASSWQRAYEQYF. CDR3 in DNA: TGTGCTAGCAGCTGGCAACGGGCCTACGAGCAGTACTTC.

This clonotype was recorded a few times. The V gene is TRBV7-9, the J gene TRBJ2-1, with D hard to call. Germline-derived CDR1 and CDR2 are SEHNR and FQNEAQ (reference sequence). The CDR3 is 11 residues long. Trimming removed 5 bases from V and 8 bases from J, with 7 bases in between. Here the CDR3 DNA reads TGTGCCAGCAGCCCTTCCTATGAGCAGTTCTTC. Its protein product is CASSPSYEQFF.

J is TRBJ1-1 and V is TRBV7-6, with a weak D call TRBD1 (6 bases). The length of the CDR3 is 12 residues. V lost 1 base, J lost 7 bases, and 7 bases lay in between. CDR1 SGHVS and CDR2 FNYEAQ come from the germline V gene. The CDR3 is CASSLGTDEAFF. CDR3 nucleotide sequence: TGTGCCAGCAGCTTAGGGACAGATGAAGCTTTCTTT.

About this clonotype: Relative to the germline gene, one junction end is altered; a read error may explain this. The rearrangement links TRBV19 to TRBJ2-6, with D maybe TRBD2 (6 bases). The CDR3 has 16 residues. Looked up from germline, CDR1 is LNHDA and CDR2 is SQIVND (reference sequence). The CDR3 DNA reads TGTGCCAGTAGTATTTCGGGACTCTCTGGGGCCAAAGTCCTGACTTTC. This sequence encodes CASSISGLSGAKVLTF.

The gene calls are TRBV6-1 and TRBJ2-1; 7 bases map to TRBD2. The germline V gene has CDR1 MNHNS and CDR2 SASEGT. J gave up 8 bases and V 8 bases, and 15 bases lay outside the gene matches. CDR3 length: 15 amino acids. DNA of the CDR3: TGTGCCAGCCGTTCCGGGACTACGGGTCAGGATGAGCAGTTCTTC. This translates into CASRSGTTGQDEQFF.

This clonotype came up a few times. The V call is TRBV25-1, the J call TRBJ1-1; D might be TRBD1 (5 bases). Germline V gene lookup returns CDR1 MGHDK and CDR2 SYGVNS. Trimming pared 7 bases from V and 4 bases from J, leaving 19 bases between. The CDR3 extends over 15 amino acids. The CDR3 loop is CASTLNQGGGTEAFF. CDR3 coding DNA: TGTGCCAGCACGCTGAACCAGGGTGGTGGCACTGAAGCTTTCTTT.

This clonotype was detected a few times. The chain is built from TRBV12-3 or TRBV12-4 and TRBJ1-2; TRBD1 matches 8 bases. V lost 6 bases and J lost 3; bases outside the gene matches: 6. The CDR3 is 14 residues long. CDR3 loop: CASRTGDWDYGYTF. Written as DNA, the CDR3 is TGTGCCAGCAGGACAGGGGATTGGGACTATGGCTACACCTTC.

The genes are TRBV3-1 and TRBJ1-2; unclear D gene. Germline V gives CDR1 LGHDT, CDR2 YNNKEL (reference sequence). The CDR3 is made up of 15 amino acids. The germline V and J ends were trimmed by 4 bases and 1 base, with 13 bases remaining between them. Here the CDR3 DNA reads TGTGCCAGCAGCCGAGGCTTTAGGGATAACTATGGCTACACCTTC. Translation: CASSRGFRDNYGYTF.

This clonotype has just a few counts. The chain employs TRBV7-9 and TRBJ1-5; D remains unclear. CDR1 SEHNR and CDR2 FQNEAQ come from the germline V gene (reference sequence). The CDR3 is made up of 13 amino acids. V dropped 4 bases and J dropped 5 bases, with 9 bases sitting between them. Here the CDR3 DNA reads TGTGCCAGCAGCTGGGCAACCGATCAGCCCCAGCATTTT. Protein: CASSWATDQPQHF.

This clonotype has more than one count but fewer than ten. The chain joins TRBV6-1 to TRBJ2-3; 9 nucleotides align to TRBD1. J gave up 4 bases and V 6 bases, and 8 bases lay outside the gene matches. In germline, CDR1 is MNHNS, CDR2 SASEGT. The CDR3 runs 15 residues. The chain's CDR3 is CASSPGTGYADTQYF. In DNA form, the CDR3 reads TGTGCCAGCAGCCCGGGGACAGGGTACGCAGATACGCAGTATTTT.

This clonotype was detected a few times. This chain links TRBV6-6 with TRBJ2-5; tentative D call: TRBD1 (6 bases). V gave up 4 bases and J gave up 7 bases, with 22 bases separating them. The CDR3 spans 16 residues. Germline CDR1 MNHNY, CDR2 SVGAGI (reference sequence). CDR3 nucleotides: TGTGCCAGCAGTTCTTCTCTAGGTACAGGGAGACGGACCCAGTACTTC. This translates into CASSSSLGTGRRTQYF.

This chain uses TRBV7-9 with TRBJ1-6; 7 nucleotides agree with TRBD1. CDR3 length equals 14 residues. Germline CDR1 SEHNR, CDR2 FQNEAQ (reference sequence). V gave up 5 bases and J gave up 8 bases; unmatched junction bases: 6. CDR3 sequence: CASSTTGIDSPLHF. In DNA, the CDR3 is TGTGCCAGCAGCACGACAGGGATTGATTCACCCCTCCACTTT.